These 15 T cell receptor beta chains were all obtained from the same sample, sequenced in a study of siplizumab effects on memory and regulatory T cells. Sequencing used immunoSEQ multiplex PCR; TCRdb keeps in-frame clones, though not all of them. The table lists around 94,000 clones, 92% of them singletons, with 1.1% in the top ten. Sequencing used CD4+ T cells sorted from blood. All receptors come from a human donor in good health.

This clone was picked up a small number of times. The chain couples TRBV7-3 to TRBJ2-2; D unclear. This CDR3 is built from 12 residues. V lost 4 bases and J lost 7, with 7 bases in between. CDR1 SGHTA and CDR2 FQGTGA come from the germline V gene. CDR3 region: CASSSLGGELFF. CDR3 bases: TGTGCCAGCAGCTCCCTAGGCGGGGAGCTGTTTTTT.

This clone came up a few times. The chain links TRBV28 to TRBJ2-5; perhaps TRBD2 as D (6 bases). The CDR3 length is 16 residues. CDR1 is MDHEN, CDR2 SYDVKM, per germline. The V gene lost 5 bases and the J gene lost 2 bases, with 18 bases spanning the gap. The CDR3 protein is CASSQAGSGVQETQYF. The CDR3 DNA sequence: TGTGCCAGCAGTCAAGCCGGGTCGGGAGTACAAGAGACCCAGTACTTC.

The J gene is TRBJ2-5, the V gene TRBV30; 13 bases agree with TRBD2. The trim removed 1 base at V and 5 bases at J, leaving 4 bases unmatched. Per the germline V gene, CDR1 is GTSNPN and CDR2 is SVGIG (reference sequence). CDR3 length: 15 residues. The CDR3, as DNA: TGTGCCTGGAGTGGGGGACTAGCGGGACTTGAGACCCAGTACTTC. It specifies CAWSGGLAGLETQYF. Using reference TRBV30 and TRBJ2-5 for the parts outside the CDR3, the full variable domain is SQTIHQWPATLVQPVGSPLSLECTVEGTSNPNLYWYRQAAGRGLQLLFYSVGIGQISSEVPQNLSASRPQDRQFILSSKKLLLSDSGFYLCAWSGGLAGLETQYFGPGTRLLVL.

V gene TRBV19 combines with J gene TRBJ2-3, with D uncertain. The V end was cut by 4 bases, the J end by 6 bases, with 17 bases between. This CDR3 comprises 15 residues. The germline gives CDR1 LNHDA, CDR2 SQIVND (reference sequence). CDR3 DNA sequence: TGTGCCAGTAGTAAGTTGGGCGTCCAGGATGATACGCAGTATTTT. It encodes CASSKLGVQDDTQYF. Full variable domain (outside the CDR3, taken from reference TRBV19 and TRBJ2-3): DGGITQSPKYLFRKEGQNVTLSCEQNLNHDAMYWYRQDPGQGLRLIYYSQIVNDFQKGDIAEGYSVSREKKESFPLTVTSAQKNPTAFYLCASSKLGVQDDTQYFGPGTRLTVL.

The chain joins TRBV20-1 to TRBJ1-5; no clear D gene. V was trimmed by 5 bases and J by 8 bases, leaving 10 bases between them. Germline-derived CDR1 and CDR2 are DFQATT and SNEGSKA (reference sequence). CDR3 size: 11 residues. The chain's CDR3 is CSAGTFEPQHF. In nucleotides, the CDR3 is TGCAGTGCTGGAACTTTTGAGCCCCAGCATTTT.

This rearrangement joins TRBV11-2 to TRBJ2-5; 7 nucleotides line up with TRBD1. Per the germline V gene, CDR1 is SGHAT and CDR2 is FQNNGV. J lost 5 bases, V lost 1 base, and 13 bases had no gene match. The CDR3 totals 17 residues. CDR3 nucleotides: TGTGCCAGCAGCTTAGTAGGGACAGTCAAATCACCGGAGACCCAGTACTTC. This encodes CASSLVGTVKSPETQYF.

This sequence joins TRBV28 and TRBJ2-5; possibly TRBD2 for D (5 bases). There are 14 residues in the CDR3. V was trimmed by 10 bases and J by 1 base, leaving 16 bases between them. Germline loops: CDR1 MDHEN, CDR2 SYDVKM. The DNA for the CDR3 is TGTGCCACCAACGTCGCGAGGGTCCAAGAGACCCAGTACTTC. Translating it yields CATNVARVQETQYF.

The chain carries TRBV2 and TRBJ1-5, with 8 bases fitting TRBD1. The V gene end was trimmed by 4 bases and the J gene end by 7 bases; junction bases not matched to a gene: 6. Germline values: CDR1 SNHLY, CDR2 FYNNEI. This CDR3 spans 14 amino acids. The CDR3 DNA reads TGTGCCAGCAGTGTTCGACAGGGGAGGCAGCCCCAGCATTTT. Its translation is CASSVRQGRQPQHF.

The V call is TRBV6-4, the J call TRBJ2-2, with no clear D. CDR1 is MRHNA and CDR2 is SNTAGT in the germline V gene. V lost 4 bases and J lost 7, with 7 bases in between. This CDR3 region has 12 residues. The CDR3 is CASSVRGGELFF. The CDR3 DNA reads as TGTGCCAGCAGTGTCCGAGGCGGGGAGCTGTTTTTT.

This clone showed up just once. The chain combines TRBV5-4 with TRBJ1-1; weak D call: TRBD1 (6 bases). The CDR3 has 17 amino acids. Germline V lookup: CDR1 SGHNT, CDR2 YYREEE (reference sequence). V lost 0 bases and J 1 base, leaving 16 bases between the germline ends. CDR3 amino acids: CASSLAQGGWGNTEAFF. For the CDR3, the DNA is TGTGCCAGCAGCTTGGCACAGGGAGGGTGGGGGAACACTGAAGCTTTCTTT.

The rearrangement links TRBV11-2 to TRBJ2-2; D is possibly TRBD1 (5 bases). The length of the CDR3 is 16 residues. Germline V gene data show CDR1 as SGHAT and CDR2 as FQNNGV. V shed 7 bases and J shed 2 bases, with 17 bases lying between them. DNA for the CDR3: TGTGCCAGCACCCGTCAACTCCGGACAAACACCGGGGAGCTGTTTTTT. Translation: CASTRQLRTNTGELFF.

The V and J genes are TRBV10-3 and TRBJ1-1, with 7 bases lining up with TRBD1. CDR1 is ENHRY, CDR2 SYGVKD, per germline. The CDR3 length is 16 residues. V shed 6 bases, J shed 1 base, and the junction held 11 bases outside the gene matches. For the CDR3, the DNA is TGTGCCATCAGCCCGGGACAGAAGAAGGGGAACACTGAAGCTTTCTTT. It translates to CAISPGQKKGNTEAFF.

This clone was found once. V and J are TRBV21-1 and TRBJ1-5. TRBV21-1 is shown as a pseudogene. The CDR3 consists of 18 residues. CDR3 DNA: TGTGCCAGCAGCAAAGGGAGGGCCCTGGACAGAACTTTATACTGTCAGCATTTT. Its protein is CASSKGRALDRTLYCQHF.

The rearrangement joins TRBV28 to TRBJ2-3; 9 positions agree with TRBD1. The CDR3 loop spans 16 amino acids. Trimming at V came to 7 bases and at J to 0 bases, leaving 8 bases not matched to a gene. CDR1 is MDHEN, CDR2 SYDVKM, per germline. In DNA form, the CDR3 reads TGTGCCAGCACGTCACAGGGGGCTTACAGCACAGATACGCAGTATTTT. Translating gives CASTSQGAYSTDTQYF.

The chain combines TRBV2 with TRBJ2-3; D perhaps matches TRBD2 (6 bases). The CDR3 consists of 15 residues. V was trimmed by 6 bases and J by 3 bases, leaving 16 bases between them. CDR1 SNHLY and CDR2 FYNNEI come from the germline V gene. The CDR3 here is CASRPGRRMTDTQYF. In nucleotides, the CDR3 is TGTGCCAGCAGACCCGGGAGACGGATGACAGATACGCAGTATTTT. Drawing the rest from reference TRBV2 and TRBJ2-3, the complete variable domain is EPEVTQTPSHQVTQMGQEVILRCVPISNHLYFYWYRQILGQKVEFLVSFYNNEISEKSEIFDDQFSVERPDGSNFTLKIRSTKLEDSAMYFCASRPGRRMTDTQYFGPGTRLTVL.